There are a few counts of the clone carrying this TCR beta chain. The source of the sample is a study of T-cell memory formation after mild COVID-19. The V end was cut by 8 bases, the J end by 6 bases, with 18 bases between. The germline CDR1 and CDR2 sequences are MDHEN and SYDVKM. The CDR3 runs 14 residues. Using its own MiXCR run on the 5' RACE reads, TCRdb lists one record per CDR3 protein. The table lists about 280,000 distinct CDR3 sequences, 7.5% to 9.5% of them singletons. The TCR originated in a man aged 18 to 29 who had mild COVID-19 (a few samples of this study predate the infection). Cell type and time point are not known. Sequences were obtained from PBMCs or a T cell subset sorted from them (not recorded which). The V and J genes are TRBV28 and TRBJ2-3; D may correspond to TRBD1 or TRBD2 (6 bases each). CDR3 in amino acids: CASHRGAFGDTQYF. The CDR3 DNA reads TGTGCCAGCCATAGGGGGGCTTTCGGGGATACGCAGTATTTT.